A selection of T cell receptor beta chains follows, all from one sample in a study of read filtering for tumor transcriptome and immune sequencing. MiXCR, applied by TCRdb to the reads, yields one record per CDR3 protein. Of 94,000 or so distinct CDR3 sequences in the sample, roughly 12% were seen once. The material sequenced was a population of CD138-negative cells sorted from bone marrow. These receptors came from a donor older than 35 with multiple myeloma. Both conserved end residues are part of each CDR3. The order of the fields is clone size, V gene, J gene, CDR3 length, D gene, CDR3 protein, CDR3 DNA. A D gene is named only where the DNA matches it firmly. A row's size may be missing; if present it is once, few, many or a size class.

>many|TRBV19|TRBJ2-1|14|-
CASKAAGRRNEQFF
TGTGCCAGTAAGGCGGCGGGACGCCGCAATGAGCAGTTCTTC
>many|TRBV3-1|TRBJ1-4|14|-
CASARRGDGEKLFF
TGTGCCAGCGCCCGGAGGGGTGACGGTGAAAAACTGTTTTTT
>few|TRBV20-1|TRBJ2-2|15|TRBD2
CSASLAGGPPGELFF
TGCAGTGCTAGTCTAGCGGGAGGGCCCCCCGGGGAGCTGTTTTTT
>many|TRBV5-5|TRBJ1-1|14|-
CASSLTGIGSEAFF
TGTGCCAGCAGCTTGACCGGGATTGGGTCTGAAGCTTTCTTT
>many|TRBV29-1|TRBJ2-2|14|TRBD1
CSVYRDSNTGELFF
TGCAGCGTATACCGGGACAGCAACACCGGGGAGCTGTTTTTT
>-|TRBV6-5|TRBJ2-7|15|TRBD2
CASSVLAGGPYEQYF
TGTGCCAGCAGTGTACTAGCGGGAGGGCCGTACGAGCAGTACTTC
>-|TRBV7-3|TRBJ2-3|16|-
CASSLVAGASTDTQYF
TGCGCCAGCAGCTTGGTAGCTGGGGCCAGCACAGATACGCAGTATTTT
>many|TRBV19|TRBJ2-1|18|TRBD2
CASSITTSAAGGDNEQFF
TGTGCCAGTAGTATTACGACTAGTGCGGCGGGAGGGGATAATGAGCAGTTCTTC
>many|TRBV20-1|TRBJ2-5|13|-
CSARDGWGETQYF
TGCAGTGCTAGAGATGGGTGGGGGGAGACCCAGTACTTC
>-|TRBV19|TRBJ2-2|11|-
CASSISGEPFF
TGTGCCAGCAGTATCTCCGGGGAGCCGTTTTTT
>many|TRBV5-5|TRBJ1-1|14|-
CASSFDMGGLEAFF
TGTGCCAGCAGCTTCGATATGGGGGGGCTTGAAGCTTTCTTT
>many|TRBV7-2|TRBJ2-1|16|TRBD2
CASSLAGLAAVNEQFF
TGTGCCAGCAGCTTAGCGGGACTAGCGGCTGTAAATGAGCAGTTCTTC
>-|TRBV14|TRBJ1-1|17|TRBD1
CASSQVGNRGRGTEAFF
TGTGCCAGCAGCCAAGTAGGTAACAGGGGGCGCGGCACTGAAGCTTTCTTT
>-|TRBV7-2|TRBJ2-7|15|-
CASSSQSAVPNEQYF
TGTGCCAGCAGCTCTCAGTCGGCAGTCCCCAACGAGCAGTACTTC
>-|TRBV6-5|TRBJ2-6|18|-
CASSYWGLDCPGANVLTF
TGTGCCAGCAGTTACTGGGGATTAGACTGCCCTGGGGCCAACGTCCTGACTTTC
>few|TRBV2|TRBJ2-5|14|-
CASSEGQAQETQYF
TGTGCCAGCAGTGAAGGACAGGCCCAAGAGACCCAGTACTTC
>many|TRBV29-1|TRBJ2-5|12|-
CSVRGGGETQYF
TGCAGCGTCAGAGGTGGGGGAGAGACCCAGTACTTC
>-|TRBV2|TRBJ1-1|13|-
CASSGGTLGEAFF
TGTGCCAGCAGTGGCGGAACGCTCGGTGAAGCTTTCTTT
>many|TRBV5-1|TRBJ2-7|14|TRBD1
CASSLLTGGDEQYF
TGCGCCAGCAGCTTGCTGACAGGGGGCGACGAGCAGTACTTC
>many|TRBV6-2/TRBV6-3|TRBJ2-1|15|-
CASSLRGGGNNEQFF
TGTGCCAGCAGTTTAAGAGGGGGGGGAAACAATGAGCAGTTCTTC
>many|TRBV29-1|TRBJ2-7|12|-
CSVTTVRYEQYF
TGCAGCGTAACGACAGTTAGGTACGAGCAGTACTTC
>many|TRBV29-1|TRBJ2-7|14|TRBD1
CSVDFGDSSHEQYF
TGCAGCGTTGATTTCGGGGACAGTTCTCACGAGCAGTACTTC
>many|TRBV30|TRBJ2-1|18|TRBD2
CAWRGRAGTSGRWREQFF
TGTGCCTGGAGGGGGAGGGCCGGGACTAGCGGGAGGTGGCGTGAGCAGTTCTTC
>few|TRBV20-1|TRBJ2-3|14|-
CSANYAASTDTQYF
TGCAGTGCCAACTACGCGGCTAGCACAGATACGCAGTATTTT
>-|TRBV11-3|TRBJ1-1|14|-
CASSFRQKNTEAFF
TGTGCCAGCAGCTTTCGACAGAAGAACACTGAAGCTTTCTTT
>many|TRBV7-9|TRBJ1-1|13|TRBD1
CASSRRGPGEAFF
TGTGCCAGCAGCCGCAGGGGGCCCGGTGAAGCTTTCTTT